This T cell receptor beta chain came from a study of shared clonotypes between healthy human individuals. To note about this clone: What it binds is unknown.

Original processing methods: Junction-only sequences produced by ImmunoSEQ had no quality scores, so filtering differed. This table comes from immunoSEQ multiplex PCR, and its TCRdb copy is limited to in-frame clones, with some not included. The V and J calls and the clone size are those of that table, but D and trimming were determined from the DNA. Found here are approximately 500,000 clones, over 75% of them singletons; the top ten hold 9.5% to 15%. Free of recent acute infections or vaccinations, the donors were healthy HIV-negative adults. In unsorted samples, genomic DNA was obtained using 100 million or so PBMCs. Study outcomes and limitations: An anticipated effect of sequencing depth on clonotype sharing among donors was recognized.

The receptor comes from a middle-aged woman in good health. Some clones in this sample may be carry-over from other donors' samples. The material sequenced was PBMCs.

The CDR3 sequence is CASSYRTGGGTEAFF. The CDR3, as DNA: TGTGCCAGCAGTTACCGGACAGGGGGTGGGACTGAAGCTTTCTTT. This chain connects TRBV6-6 to TRBJ1-1; 10 positions agree with TRBD1. V was pared by 2 bases and J by 5 bases, with 5 bases of the junction left unmatched. The CDR3 runs 15 residues. The germline V gene has CDR1 MNHNY and CDR2 SVGAGI (reference sequence).